The clone carrying this TCR beta chain has just a few counts. Its antigen is unknown. The data belong to a study of blood T cells in healthy people across ages. Alongside a J-beta primer mix, a sample-barcoded 5' primer served in a second PCR lasting roughly 7 to 12 cycles. Any given sample supplied a minimum of 2.5 million CDR3-containing paired-end reads. TCRdb re-called the 5' RACE reads with MiXCR, one entry per CDR3 protein. The repertoire consists of approximately 1.5 million distinct CDR3 sequences, with around 35% occurring once and the leading ten covering 10% to 12%. This CDR3 has 14 residues. Unmatched junction bases numbered 8, after V lost 5 bases and J lost 4 bases. Germline values: CDR1 KGHSH, CDR2 LQKENI. Findings of the study overall: Getting older went along with TCR beta diversity per million T cells dropping roughly linearly.

Peripheral blood was drawn, approximately 9.7 milliliters per donor. RNA extraction gave at least 5.5 micrograms of total RNA per sample. The sequence was obtained from a woman aged 25 to 39 in good health. The rearrangement joins TRBV18 to TRBJ2-7, with 7 nucleotides matching TRBD1. The sample taken for sequencing was blood. The CDR3 bases are TGTGCCAGCTCAAATCGACAGGGCCAGTACGAGCAGTACTTC. As protein: CASSNRQGQYEQYF.